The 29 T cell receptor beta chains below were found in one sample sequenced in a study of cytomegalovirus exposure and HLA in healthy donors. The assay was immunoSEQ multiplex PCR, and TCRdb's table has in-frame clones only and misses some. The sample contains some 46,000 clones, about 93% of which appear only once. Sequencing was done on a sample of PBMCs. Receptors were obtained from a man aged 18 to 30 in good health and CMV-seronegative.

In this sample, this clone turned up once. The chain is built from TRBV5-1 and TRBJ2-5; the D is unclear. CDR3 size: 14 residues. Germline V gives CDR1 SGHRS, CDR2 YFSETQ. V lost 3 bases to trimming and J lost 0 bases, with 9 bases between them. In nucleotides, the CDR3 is TGCGCCAGCAGCTCTGTCGGGTACCAAGAGACCCAGTACTTC. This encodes CASSSVGYQETQYF. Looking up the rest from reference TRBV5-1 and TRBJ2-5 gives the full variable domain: KAGVTQTPRYLIKTRGQQVTLSCSPISGHRSVSWYQQTPGQGLQFLFEYFSETQRNKGNFPGRFSGRQFSNSRSEMNVSTLELGDSALYLCASSSVGYQETQYFGPGTRLLVL.

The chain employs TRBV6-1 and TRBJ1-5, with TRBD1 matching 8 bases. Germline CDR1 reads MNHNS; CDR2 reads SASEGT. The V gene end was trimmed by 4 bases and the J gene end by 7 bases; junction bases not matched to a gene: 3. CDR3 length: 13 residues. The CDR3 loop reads CASSGTGPQPQHF. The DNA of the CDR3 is TGTGCCAGCAGTGGGACAGGGCCCCAGCCCCAGCATTTT.

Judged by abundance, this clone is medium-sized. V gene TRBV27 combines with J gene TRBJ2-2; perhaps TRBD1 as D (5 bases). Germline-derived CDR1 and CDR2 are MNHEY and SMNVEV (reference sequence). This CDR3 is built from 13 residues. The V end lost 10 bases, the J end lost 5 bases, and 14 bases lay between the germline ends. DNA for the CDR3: TGTGCCACCACAGCAGGGTGGACCGGGGAGCTGTTTTTT. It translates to CATTAGWTGELFF.

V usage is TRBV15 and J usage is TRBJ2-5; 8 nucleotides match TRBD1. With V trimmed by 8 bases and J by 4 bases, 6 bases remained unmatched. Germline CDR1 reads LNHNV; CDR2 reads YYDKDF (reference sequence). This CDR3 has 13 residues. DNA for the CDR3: TGTGCCACCGCTCAGGGGGCGCGAGAGACCCAGTACTTC. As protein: CATAQGARETQYF.

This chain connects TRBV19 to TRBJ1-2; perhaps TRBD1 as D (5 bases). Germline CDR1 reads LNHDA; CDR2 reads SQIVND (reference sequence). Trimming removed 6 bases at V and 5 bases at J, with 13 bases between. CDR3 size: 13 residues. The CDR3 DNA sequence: TGTGCCAGTAGCCTGTCAGGGAATTATGGCTACACCTTC. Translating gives CASSLSGNYGYTF.

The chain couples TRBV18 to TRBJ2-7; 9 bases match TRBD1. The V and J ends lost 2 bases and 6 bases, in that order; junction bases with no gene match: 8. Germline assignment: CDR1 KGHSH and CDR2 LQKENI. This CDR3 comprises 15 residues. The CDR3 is CASSPSGTGSSEQYF. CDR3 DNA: TGTGCCAGCTCACCATCCGGGACAGGGAGTAGCGAGCAGTACTTC. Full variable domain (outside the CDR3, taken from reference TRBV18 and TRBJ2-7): NAGVMQNPRHLVRRRGQEARLRCSPMKGHSHVYWYRQLPEEGLKFMVYLQKENIIDESGMPKERFSAEFPKEGPSILRIQQVVRGDSAAYFCASSPSGTGSSEQYFGPGTRLTVT.

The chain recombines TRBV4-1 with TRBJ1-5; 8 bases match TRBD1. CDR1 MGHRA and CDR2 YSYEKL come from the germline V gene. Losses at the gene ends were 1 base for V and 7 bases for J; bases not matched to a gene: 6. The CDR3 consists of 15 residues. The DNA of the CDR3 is TGCGCCAGCAGCCAAGGAGACAGGGGAGGACAGCCCCAGCATTTT. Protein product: CASSQGDRGGQPQHF.

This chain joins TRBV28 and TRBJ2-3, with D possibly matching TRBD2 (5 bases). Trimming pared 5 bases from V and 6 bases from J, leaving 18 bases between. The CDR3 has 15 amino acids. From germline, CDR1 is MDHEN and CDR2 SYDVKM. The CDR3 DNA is TGTGCCAGCAGTCCCACCCGTGCGGAGGTCGATACGCAGTATTTT. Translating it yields CASSPTRAEVDTQYF.

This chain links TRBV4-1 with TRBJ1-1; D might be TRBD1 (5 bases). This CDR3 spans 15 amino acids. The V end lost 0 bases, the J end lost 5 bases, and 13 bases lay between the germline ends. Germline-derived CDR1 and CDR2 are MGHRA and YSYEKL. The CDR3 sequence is CASSQDPTGQTEAFF. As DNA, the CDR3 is TGCGCCAGCAGCCAAGATCCCACAGGCCAGACTGAAGCTTTCTTT.

The CDR3 reads CATSRDLVIMNTEAFF. The CDR3 nucleotides read TGTGCCACCAGCAGAGATCTAGTGATTATGAACACTGAAGCTTTCTTT. This sequence joins TRBV15 and TRBJ1-1; D not certain. The length of the CDR3 is 16 residues. The V gene lost 0 bases and the J gene lost 0 bases, with 11 bases spanning the gap. The germline V gene encodes CDR1 LNHNV and CDR2 YYDKDF (reference sequence).

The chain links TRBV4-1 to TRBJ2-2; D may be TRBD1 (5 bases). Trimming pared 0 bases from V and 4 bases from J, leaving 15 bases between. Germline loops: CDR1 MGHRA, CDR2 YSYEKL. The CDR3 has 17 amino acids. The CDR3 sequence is CASSQDQGAIATGELFF. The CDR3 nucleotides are TGCGCCAGCAGCCAAGATCAAGGGGCGATAGCCACCGGGGAGCTGTTTTTT.

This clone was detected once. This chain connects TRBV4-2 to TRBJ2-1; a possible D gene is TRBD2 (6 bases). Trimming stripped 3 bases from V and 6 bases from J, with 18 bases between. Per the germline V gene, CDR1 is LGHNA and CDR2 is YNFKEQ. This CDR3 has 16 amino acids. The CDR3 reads CASSQGRRGDRNEQFF. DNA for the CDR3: TGTGCCAGCAGCCAGGGGAGGCGGGGAGATCGCAATGAGCAGTTCTTC.

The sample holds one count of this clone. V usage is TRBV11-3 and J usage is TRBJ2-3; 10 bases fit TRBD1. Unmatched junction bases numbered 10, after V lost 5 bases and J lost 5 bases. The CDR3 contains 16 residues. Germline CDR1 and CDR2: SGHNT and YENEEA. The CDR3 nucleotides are TGTGCCAGCAGCATCCGACAGGGGGCGCAGGTAGATACGCAGTATTTT. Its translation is CASSIRQGAQVDTQYF.

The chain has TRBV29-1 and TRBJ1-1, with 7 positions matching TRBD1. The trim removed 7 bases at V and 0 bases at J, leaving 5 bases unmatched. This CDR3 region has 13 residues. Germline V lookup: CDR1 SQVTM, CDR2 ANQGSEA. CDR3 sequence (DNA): TGCAGCGGTGGAGGGGGCTTGAACACTGAAGCTTTCTTT. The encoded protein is CSGGGGLNTEAFF.

CDR3 residues: CASSLAGVGHEQFF. The CDR3 DNA reads as TGTGCCAGCAGCTTAGCGGGAGTCGGGCATGAGCAGTTCTTC. V is TRBV7-9 and J is TRBJ2-1; the D gene is possibly TRBD2 (5 bases). This CDR3 region has 14 residues. V gave up 0 bases and J gave up 8 bases, with 11 bases separating them. Germline-derived CDR1 and CDR2 are SEHNR and FQNEAQ (reference sequence).

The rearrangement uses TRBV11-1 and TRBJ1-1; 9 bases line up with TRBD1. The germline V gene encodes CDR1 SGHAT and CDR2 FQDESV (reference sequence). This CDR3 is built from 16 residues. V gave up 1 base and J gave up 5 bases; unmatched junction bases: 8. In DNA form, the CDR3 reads TGTGCCAGCAGCTTAGGGGGACAGGGAATAAGAACTGAAGCTTTCTTT. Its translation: CASSLGGQGIRTEAFF.

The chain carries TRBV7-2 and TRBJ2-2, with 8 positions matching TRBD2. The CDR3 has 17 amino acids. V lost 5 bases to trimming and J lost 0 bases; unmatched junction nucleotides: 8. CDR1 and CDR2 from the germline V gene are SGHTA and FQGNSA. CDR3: CASSPTSGNPNTGELFF. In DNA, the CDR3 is TGTGCCAGCAGCCCAACTAGCGGCAACCCGAACACCGGGGAGCTGTTTTTT.

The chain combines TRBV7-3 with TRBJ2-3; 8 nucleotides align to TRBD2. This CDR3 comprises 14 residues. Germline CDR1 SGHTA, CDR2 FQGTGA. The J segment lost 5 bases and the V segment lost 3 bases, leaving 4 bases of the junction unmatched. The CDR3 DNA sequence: TGTGCCAGCAGCTTGGCTAGCGGGTTAGATACGCAGTATTTT. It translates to CASSLASGLDTQYF.

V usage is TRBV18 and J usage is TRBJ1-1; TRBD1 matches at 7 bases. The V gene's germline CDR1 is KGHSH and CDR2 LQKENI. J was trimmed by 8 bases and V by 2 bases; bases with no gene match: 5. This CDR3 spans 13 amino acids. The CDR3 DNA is TGTGCCAGCTCACCAGAGTTGACAGGGGAAGCTTTCTTT. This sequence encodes CASSPELTGEAFF.

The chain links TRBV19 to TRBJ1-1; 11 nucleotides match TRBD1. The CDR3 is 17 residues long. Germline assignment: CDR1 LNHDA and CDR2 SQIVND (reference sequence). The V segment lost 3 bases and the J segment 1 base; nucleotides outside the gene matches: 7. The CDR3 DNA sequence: TGTGCCAGTAGTATGTGGGGACAGGGGGGGAGGAACACTGAAGCTTTCTTT. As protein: CASSMWGQGGRNTEAFF. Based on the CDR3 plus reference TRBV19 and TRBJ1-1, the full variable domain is DGGITQSPKYLFRKEGQNVTLSCEQNLNHDAMYWYRQDPGQGLRLIYYSQIVNDFQKGDIAEGYSVSREKKESFPLTVTSAQKNPTAFYLCASSMWGQGGRNTEAFFGQGTRLTVV.

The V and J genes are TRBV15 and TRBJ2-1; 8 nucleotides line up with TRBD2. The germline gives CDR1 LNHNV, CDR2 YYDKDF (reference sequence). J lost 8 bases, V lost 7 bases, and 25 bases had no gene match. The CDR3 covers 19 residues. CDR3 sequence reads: CATIIKRRCWREDRDEQFF. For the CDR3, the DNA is TGTGCCACCATCATTAAAAGGCGGTGCTGGCGGGAGGATCGGGATGAGCAGTTCTTC.

The CDR3 bases are TGTGCCAGTAGTATGAGTTGGAGGGAGGCCACAGATACGCAGTATTTT. Its translation: CASSMSWREATDTQYF. V usage is TRBV19 and J usage is TRBJ2-3, with D maybe TRBD2 (6 bases). In germline, CDR1 is LNHDA, CDR2 SQIVND (reference sequence). This CDR3 is 16 amino acids long. Trimming stripped 3 bases from V and 2 bases from J, with 15 bases between.

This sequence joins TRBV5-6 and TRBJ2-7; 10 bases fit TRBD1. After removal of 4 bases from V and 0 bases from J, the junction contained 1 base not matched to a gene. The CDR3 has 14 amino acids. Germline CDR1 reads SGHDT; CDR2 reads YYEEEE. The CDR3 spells CASSGQGVSYEQYF. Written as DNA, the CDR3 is TGTGCCAGCAGCGGACAGGGGGTCTCCTACGAGCAGTACTTC.

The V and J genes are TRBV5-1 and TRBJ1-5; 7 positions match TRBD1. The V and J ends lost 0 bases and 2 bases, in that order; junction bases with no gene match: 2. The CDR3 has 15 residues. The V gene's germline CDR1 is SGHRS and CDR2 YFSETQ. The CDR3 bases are TGCGCCAGCAGCTTGGCCGGGACAGGCAATCAGCCCCAGCATTTT. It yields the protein CASSLAGTGNQPQHF.

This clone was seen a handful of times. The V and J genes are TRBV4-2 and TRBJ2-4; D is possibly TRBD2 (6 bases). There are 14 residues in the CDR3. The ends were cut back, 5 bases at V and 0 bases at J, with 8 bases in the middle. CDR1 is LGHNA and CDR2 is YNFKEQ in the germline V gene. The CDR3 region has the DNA TGTGCCAGCAGCGGAGCGGGAGCCAAAAACATTCAGTACTTC. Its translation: CASSGAGAKNIQYF.

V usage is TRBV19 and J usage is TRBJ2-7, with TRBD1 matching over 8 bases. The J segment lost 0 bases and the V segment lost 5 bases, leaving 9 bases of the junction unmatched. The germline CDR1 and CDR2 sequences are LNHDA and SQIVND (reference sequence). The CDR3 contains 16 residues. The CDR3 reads CASSPAGQGSSYEQYF. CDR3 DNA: TGTGCCAGTAGTCCCGCCGGACAGGGTTCCTCCTACGAGCAGTACTTC. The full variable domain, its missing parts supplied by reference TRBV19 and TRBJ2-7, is DGGITQSPKYLFRKEGQNVTLSCEQNLNHDAMYWYRQDPGQGLRLIYYSQIVNDFQKGDIAEGYSVSREKKESFPLTVTSAQKNPTAFYLCASSPAGQGSSYEQYFGPGTRLTVT.

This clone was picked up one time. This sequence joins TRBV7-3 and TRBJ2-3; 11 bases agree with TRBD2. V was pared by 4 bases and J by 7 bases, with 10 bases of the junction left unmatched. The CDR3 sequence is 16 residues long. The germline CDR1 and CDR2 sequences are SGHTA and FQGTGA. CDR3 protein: CASSSPVAGGANTQYF. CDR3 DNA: TGTGCCAGCAGCTCCCCTGTAGCGGGAGGGGCCAATACGCAGTATTTT.

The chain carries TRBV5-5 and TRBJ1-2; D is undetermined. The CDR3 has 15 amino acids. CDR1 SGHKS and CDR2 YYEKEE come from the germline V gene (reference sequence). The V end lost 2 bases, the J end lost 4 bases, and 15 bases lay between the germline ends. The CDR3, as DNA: TGTGCCAGCAGCTTTGTGGCGAGGGTCGGCTATGGCTACACCTTC. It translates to CASSFVARVGYGYTF.

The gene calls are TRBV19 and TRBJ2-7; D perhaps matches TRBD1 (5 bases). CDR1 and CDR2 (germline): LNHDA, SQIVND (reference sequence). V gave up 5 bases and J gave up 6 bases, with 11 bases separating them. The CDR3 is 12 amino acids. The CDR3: CASSLAGSEQYF. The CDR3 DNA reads TGTGCCAGTAGTCTTGCAGGGTCCGAGCAGTACTTC.